This is a list of T cell receptor beta chains from one sample in a study of T and B cells in COVID-19 patients. MiXCR, applied by TCRdb to the multiplex PCR reads, yields one record per CDR3 protein. The sample consists of about 14,000 distinct CDR3 sequences, about 30% of them appearing once. Sample: blood. The receptors come from a human donor who had recovered from COVID-19. The CDR3 runs from the conserved cysteine through the conserved F or W. The order of the fields is J gene, clone size, V gene, D gene, CDR3 DNA, CDR3 protein. The D gene is left open where the match is weak. Expanded clones get a size class; other rows say once, few or many, or leave the size out.

TRBJ2-1	many	TRBV27	-	TGTGCCAGCTTCGGGGACAATGAGCAGTTCTTC	CASFGDNEQFF
TRBJ2-1	many	TRBV6-2/TRBV6-3	-	TGTGCCAGCAGACGAACGGGACGGAGCAATGAGCAGTTCTTC	CASRRTGRSNEQFF
TRBJ2-7	medium-sized	TRBV27	-	TGTGCCAGCAGTTTAAGGACCATTAGCTCCTACGAGCAGTACTTC	CASSLRTISSYEQYF
TRBJ2-5	medium-sized	TRBV11-3	-	TGTGCCAGCAGCTTCGACGGCCAAGAGACCCAGTACTTC	CASSFDGQETQYF
TRBJ2-1	medium-sized	TRBV27	TRBD2	TGTGCCAGCAGTTTGGGAGGGACGCTAGGTGAGCAGTTCTTC	CASSLGGTLGEQFF
TRBJ1-1	-	TRBV27	-	TGTGCCAGCCATACCCGGCGGTCGAACACTGAAGCTTTCTTT	CASHTRRSNTEAFF
TRBJ1-2	medium-sized	TRBV11-3	-	TGTGCCAGCAGCTTAGATTCGTACCAGCCCAATGGCTACACCTTC	CASSLDSYQPNGYTF
TRBJ2-2	-	TRBV24-1	-	TGTGCCACCAGTGATCGGAGACCGGACAGCAACACCGGGGAGCTGTTTTTT	CATSDRRPDSNTGELFF
TRBJ1-1	-	TRBV5-6	-	TGTGCCAGCAGCCTCGGAGCAAGCACTGAAGCTTTCTTT	CASSLGASTEAFF
TRBJ2-5	-	TRBV7-4	-	TGTGCCAGCAGCTTATGGGGACGAGGAGAGACCCAGTACTTC	CASSLWGRGETQYF
TRBJ1-5	-	TRBV12-3/TRBV12-4	-	TGTGCCAGCAGTTCAGACGGGTTGGATCAGCCCCAGCATTTT	CASSSDGLDQPQHF
TRBJ2-7	medium-sized	TRBV19	-	TGTGCCAGTAGTCTGGCAGTGGAAGCCTACGAGCAGTACTTC	CASSLAVEAYEQYF
TRBJ1-1	few	TRBV30	TRBD1	TGTGCCTGGACCCGAGGGACAGCGAACACTGAAGCTTTCTTT	CAWTRGTANTEAFF
TRBJ2-3	once	TRBV6-1	-	TGTGCCAGACCCAAAAACACCACAGATACGCAGTATTTT	CARPKNTTDTQYF
TRBJ2-2	-	TRBV7-3	-	TGTGCCAGCTTATCGGACACCGGGGAGCTGTTTTTT	CASLSDTGELFF
TRBJ2-7	medium-sized	TRBV19	-	TGTGCCAGTAGTATGGCCGGGCGGACCTACGAGCAGTACTTC	CASSMAGRTYEQYF
TRBJ2-3	-	TRBV7-3	-	TGTGCCAGCAGCCCCTATGCTGCTGTCGGGGGTAGCACAGATACGCAGTATTTT	CASSPYAAVGGSTDTQYF
TRBJ1-2	few	TRBV7-6	TRBD1	TGTGCCAGCAGCTTAGGAGGACAGGGAGATGGCTACACCTTC	CASSLGGQGDGYTF
TRBJ1-1	-	TRBV5-6	-	TGTGCCAGCAGCTTGGTCGGTCAGGCGTCCCCCCCTGGGCAAGCTTTCTTT	CASSLVGQASPPGQAFF
TRBJ2-2	-	TRBV6-5	-	TGTGCCAGCAGTTATCTGGGAGGGGGCACCGGGGAGCTGTTTTTT	CASSYLGGGTGELFF
TRBJ1-5	-	TRBV7-2	-	TGTGCCAGCAGCTTAGCGTCTCTTCCCCAGCATTTT	CASSLASLPQHF
TRBJ2-7	few	TRBV30	-	TGTGCCTGGAGTGTAGGGACATCCTTTTTCTACGAGCAGTACTTC	CAWSVGTSFFYEQYF
TRBJ2-6	few	TRBV11-1	TRBD1	TGTGCCAGCAGCTTTCGGTACAGGGGCACTTTCCCTGGGGCCAACGTCCTGACTTTC	CASSFRYRGTFPGANVLTF
TRBJ1-4	few	TRBV7-2	-	TGTGCCAGCAGGCCGGGAGGGGGAGGAAAACTGTTTTTT	CASRPGGGGKLFF
TRBJ2-2	-	TRBV20-1	TRBD2	TGCAGTGCTAGAGATCGGGGACTACCAGTTGGGGAGCTGTTTTTT	CSARDRGLPVGELFF
TRBJ2-1	many	TRBV30	-	TGTGCCTGGAGTCGGAACAATGAGCAGTTCTTC	CAWSRNNEQFF
TRBJ2-1	-	TRBV4-2	-	TGTGCCAGCAGCCAAGCGGGCAGGGCGGTAGATGAGCAGTTCTTC	CASSQAGRAVDEQFF
TRBJ2-1	-	TRBV4-2	TRBD2	TGTGCCAGCACGGATAGCGGGAGGGCCAGTGAGCAGTTCTTC	CASTDSGRASEQFF
TRBJ2-7	medium-sized	TRBV6-5	-	TGTGCCAGCAGTTACTCCAACTACGAGCAGTACTTC	CASSYSNYEQYF
TRBJ1-1	medium-sized	TRBV29-1	-	TGCAGCGTCGTGTTCCAGAACACTGAAGCTTTCTTT	CSVVFQNTEAFF
TRBJ2-2	medium-sized	TRBV11-3	-	TGTGCCAGCAGCCCCAGGGACACCGGGGAGCTGTTTTTT	CASSPRDTGELFF
TRBJ2-4	-	TRBV7-2	-	TGTGCCACCTCCGTCGGGCGGGGAAACATTCAGTACTTC	CATSVGRGNIQYF
TRBJ1-6	once	TRBV18	-	TGTGCCAGCTCACCCCCGTACGGTGATAATTCACCCCTCCACTTT	CASSPPYGDNSPLHF
TRBJ2-7	medium-sized	TRBV27	TRBD1	TGTGCCAGCAGTCCGCTATGGGACAGGGACTACGAGCAGTACTTC	CASSPLWDRDYEQYF
TRBJ2-1	few	TRBV12-3/TRBV12-4	-	TGTGCCAGCAGTTTTAGCGATGAGCAGTTCTTC	CASSFSDEQFF
TRBJ2-1	-	TRBV6-6	TRBD1	TGTGCCAGCAGTTACCTGGGACAGTGGCCCTACAATGAGCAGTTCTTC	CASSYLGQWPYNEQFF
TRBJ1-5	-	TRBV6-5	-	TGTGCCAGCAGTCCCGGGTCTTGGAGCAATCAGCCCCAGCATTTT	CASSPGSWSNQPQHF
TRBJ2-7	few	TRBV6-1	TRBD1	TGTGCCAGCCGTTCGTCAGGGGGAAACTACGAGCAGTACTTC	CASRSSGGNYEQYF
TRBJ2-3	-	TRBV6-2/TRBV6-3	-	TGTGCCAGCACCCTAGATTTCGGTAGCACAGATACGCAGTATTTT	CASTLDFGSTDTQYF
TRBJ2-1	-	TRBV30	-	TGTGCCTGCCTGGGGGCGGAGGGGGCGTCCTACAATGAGCAGTTCTTC	CACLGAEGASYNEQFF